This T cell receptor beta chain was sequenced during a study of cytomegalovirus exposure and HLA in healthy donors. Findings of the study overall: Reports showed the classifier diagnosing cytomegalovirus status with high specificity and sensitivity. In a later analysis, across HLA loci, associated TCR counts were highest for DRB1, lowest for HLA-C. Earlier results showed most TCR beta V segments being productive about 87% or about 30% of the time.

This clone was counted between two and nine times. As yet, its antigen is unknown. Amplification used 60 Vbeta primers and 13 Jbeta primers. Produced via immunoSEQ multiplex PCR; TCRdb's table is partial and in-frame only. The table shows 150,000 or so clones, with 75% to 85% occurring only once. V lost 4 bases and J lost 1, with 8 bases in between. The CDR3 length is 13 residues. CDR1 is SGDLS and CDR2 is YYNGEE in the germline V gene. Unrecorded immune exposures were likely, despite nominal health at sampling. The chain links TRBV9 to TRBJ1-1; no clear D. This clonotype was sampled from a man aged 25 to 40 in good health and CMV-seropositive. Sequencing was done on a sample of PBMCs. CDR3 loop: CASSPMKNTEAFF. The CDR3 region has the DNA TGTGCCAGCAGCCCTATGAAGAACACTGAAGCTTTCTTT.